The rows below give T cell receptor beta chains drawn from one sample of a study of blood T cell repertoires in COVID-19. Profiling relied on immunoSEQ multiplex PCR, and the TCRdb table lists in-frame clones only, not all of them. The repertoire includes 200,000 to 300,000 clones, 75% to 90% of them detected once, and 3% to 4% sits in the top ten. The material sequenced was peripheral blood. The receptors originated from a woman aged 40 to 50 with acute or convalescent COVID-19. Each CDR3 is given with its conserved first and last residue. D genes are given only for firm matches. Part of the rows lack a size; the others show once, few, many or a class for expanded clones.

CDR3 | DNA | D | V | length | size | J
CASSIASERDRGNTEAFF | TGTGCCAGTAGTATCGCAAGTGAGCGGGACAGGGGGAACACTGAAGCTTTCTTT | TRBD1 | TRBV19 | 18 | - | TRBJ1-1
CASSLIGGPMDTEAFF | TGTGCCAGCAGCTTAATAGGGGGCCCTATGGACACTGAAGCTTTCTTT | TRBD1 | TRBV5-4 | 16 | - | TRBJ1-1
CASSTQAGTPFHYNEQFF | TGTGCCAGCAGCACCCAAGCCGGGACTCCCTTCCACTACAATGAGCAGTTCTTC | - | TRBV9 | 18 | - | TRBJ2-1
CATSGQAEGGQPQHF | TGTGCCACCAGTGGCCAAGCTGAGGGAGGTCAGCCCCAGCATTTT | - | TRBV24-1 | 15 | - | TRBJ1-5
CASSYRGQGLYGYTF | TGTGCCAGCAGTTACCGAGGACAGGGCCTTTATGGCTACACCTTC | TRBD1 | TRBV6-5 | 15 | - | TRBJ1-2
CASSLSRGPNYGYTF | TGCGCCAGCAGCTTGTCCAGGGGCCCGAACTATGGCTACACCTTC | - | TRBV5-1 | 15 | - | TRBJ1-2
CASSLAGILTSSGNTIYF | TGTGCCAGCAGCTTAGCCGGGATCCTGACGAGCTCTGGAAACACCATATATTTT | - | TRBV11-2 | 18 | - | TRBJ1-3
CASSFRRGTSGRGTGELFF | TGTGCCAGCAGTTTCCGCCGAGGGACTAGCGGTCGAGGAACCGGGGAGCTGTTTTTT | TRBD2 | TRBV27 | 19 | once | TRBJ2-2
CASNFGQINEKLFF | TGTGCCAGCAATTTTGGGCAGATTAATGAAAAACTGTTTTTT | - | TRBV2 | 14 | - | TRBJ1-4
CASSPRSNTDTQYF | TGTGCCAGCTCACCACGCTCTAACACAGATACGCAGTATTTT | - | TRBV18 | 14 | once | TRBJ2-3
CAWSVQGGFNEKLFF | TGTGCCTGGAGTGTACAGGGAGGGTTTAATGAAAAACTGTTTTTT | - | TRBV30 | 15 | - | TRBJ1-4
CASSALTGTGGNTIYF | TGTGCCAGCAGTGCGCTAACCGGGACAGGGGGAAACACCATATATTTT | TRBD1 | TRBV27 | 16 | - | TRBJ1-3
CASSATSGGNTGELFF | TGTGCCAGCAGTGCCACTAGCGGGGGGAACACCGGGGAGCTGTTTTTT | TRBD2 | TRBV6-4 | 16 | once | TRBJ2-2
CASSLTTTPETQYF | TGCGCCAGCAGCTTGACTACCACGCCAGAGACCCAGTACTTC | - | TRBV5-1 | 14 | - | TRBJ2-5
CSVRNSLRGDTQYF | TGCAGCGTTCGGAACTCCCTCCGAGGAGATACGCAGTATTTT | - | TRBV29-1 | 14 | - | TRBJ2-3
CASSYAGGRLDTQYF | TGCGCCAGCAGTTACGCGGGGGGGCGCTTAGATACGCAGTATTTT | TRBD2 | TRBV10-2 | 15 | - | TRBJ2-3
CASSATGGNGYTF | TGTGCCAGTTCGGCCACAGGGGGCAATGGCTACACCTTC | TRBD1 | TRBV19 | 13 | - | TRBJ1-2
CASSLGDRSNEKLFF | TGTGCCAGCAGTTTAGGCGACAGGTCTAATGAAAAACTGTTTTTT | - | TRBV6-5 | 15 | - | TRBJ1-4
CAWSQEVYNEQFF | TGTGCCTGGAGTCAGGAGGTGTACAATGAGCAGTTCTTC | - | TRBV30 | 13 | - | TRBJ2-1
CASSLGQGYDTQYF | TGTGCCAGCAGCTTAGGGCAGGGCTACGATACGCAGTATTTT | - | TRBV7-2 | 14 | - | TRBJ2-3
CASNPPGVVGEAFF | TGTGCCAGCAATCCACCGGGGGTGGTCGGGGAAGCTTTCTTT | - | TRBV6-5 | 14 | - | TRBJ1-1
CASSLRSGGRGYTF | TGTGCCAGCAGCTTGAGGTCAGGGGGTCGAGGCTACACCTTC | TRBD1 | TRBV5-6 | 14 | - | TRBJ1-2
CASSGLWGSQETQYF | TGCGCCAGCAGTGGGCTATGGGGCTCCCAAGAGACCCAGTACTTC | - | TRBV10-2 | 15 | few | TRBJ2-5
CASREGQGTGYTF | TGCGCCAGCAGGGAGGGGCAGGGGACCGGCTACACCTTC | - | TRBV10-1 | 13 | once | TRBJ1-2
CASSPGTVETEAFF | TGTGCCAGCAGCCCCGGGACAGTTGAAACTGAAGCTTTCTTT | TRBD1 | TRBV5-6 | 14 | - | TRBJ1-1
CASSPLRAGELFF | TGTGCCAGCAGTCCCCTGCGGGCCGGGGAGCTGTTTTTT | - | TRBV3-1/TRBV3-2 | 13 | few | TRBJ2-2
CASSLVQTNSPLHF | TGTGCCAGCAGCTTAGTACAGACTAATTCACCCCTCCACTTT | - | TRBV7-2 | 14 | once | TRBJ1-6
CASSLVQGFDGYTF | TGTGCCAGCAGCTTAGTACAGGGGTTCGATGGCTACACCTTC | TRBD1 | TRBV5-5 | 14 | - | TRBJ1-2
CASSSSGTGYGYTF | TGTGCCAGCAGCTCCTCCGGGACAGGGTATGGCTACACCTTC | TRBD1 | TRBV7-2 | 14 | - | TRBJ1-2
CASYMGHGYGYTF | TGCGCCAGCTACATGGGGCATGGCTATGGCTACACCTTC | - | TRBV5-1 | 13 | - | TRBJ1-2
CAIPGQGRGGYTF | TGTGCTATCCCGGGACAGGGGCGGGGCGGCTACACCTTC | TRBD1 | TRBV5-4 | 13 | - | TRBJ1-2
CARRSRLQEGLNTEAFF | TGTGCCAGAAGATCACGCTTACAGGAGGGACTGAACACTGAAGCTTTCTTT | - | TRBV5-3 | 17 | - | TRBJ1-1
CASSLQGRGSPLHF | TGTGCCAGCAGCTTACAGGGTAGGGGATCACCCCTCCACTTT | - | TRBV7-8 | 14 | once | TRBJ1-6
CASTVGGAGETQYF | TGCGCCAGCACCGTCGGGGGGGCCGGAGAGACCCAGTACTTC | TRBD2 | TRBV5-1 | 14 | - | TRBJ2-5
CASSGPQEKLFF | TGTGCCAGCAGTGGCCCACAGGAAAAACTGTTTTTT | - | TRBV25-1 | 12 | - | TRBJ1-4
CASIKAQGASWNTEAFF | TGTGCCAGTATTAAGGCCCAGGGGGCAAGTTGGAACACTGAAGCTTTCTTT | TRBD1 | TRBV19 | 17 | - | TRBJ1-1
CASTEQGRGYTF | TGTGCCAGCACCGAACAGGGGCGAGGCTACACCTTC | TRBD1 | TRBV6-5 | 12 | - | TRBJ1-2
CASSQDRTGKTEAFF | TGTGCCAGCAGCCAAGATAGGACGGGGAAGACTGAAGCTTTCTTT | - | TRBV4-2 | 15 | - | TRBJ1-1
CASSLVSGGTLTGELFF | TGTGCCAGCAGCTTAGTGTCCGGGGGTACTTTGACCGGGGAGCTGTTTTTT | - | TRBV11-2 | 17 | - | TRBJ2-2
CASSQGPPGETYGYTF | TGCGCCAGCAGCCAAGGTCCACCAGGGGAGACCTATGGCTACACCTTC | - | TRBV4-1 | 16 | - | TRBJ1-2
CASSLTVETGTYGYTF | TGTGCCAGCAGCTTAACTGTGGAGACAGGGACCTATGGCTACACCTTC | TRBD1 | TRBV7-3 | 16 | - | TRBJ1-2
CAGGQGVAVATEAFF | TGTGCCGGGGGACAGGGGGTTGCGGTTGCCACTGAAGCTTTCTTT | TRBD1 | TRBV6-5 | 15 | - | TRBJ1-1
CASSLQGKWAEAFF | TGTGCCAGTAGTCTACAGGGAAAATGGGCTGAAGCTTTCTTT | - | TRBV19 | 14 | - | TRBJ1-1
CASSLTGLAGGQDTQYF | TGTGCCAGTAGTCTTACAGGACTAGCGGGGGGGCAAGATACGCAGTATTTT | TRBD2 | TRBV19 | 17 | - | TRBJ2-3
CASSTSTGINQPQHF | TGTGCCAGCAGTACCTCGACAGGGATCAATCAGCCCCAGCATTTT | TRBD1 | TRBV27 | 15 | - | TRBJ1-5
CAWSGASGANVLTF | TGTGCCTGGAGTGGCGCCTCTGGGGCCAACGTCCTGACTTTC | - | TRBV30 | 14 | - | TRBJ2-6
CASRRTGSLAGELFF | TGTGCCAGTAGAAGGACAGGGAGTCTGGCCGGGGAGCTGTTTTTT | TRBD1 | TRBV19 | 15 | - | TRBJ2-2